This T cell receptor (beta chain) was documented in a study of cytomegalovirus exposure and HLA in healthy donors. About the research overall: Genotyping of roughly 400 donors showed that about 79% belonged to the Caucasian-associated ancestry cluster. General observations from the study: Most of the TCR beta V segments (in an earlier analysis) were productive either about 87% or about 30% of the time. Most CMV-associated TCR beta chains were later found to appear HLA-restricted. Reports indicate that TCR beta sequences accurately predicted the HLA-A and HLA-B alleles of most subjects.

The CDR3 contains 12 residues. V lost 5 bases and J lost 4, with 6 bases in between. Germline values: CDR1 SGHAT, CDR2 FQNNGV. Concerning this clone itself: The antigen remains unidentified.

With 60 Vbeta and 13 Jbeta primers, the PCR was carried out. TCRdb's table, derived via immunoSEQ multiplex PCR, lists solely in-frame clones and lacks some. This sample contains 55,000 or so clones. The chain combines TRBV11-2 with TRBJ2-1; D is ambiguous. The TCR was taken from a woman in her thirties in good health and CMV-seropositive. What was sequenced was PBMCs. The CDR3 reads CASSRSYNEQFF. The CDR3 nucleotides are TGTGCCAGCAGCCGTAGTTACAATGAGCAGTTCTTC.